This passage covers 12 T cell receptor beta chains from one sample sequenced in a study of cytomegalovirus exposure and HLA in healthy donors. With 60 Vbeta and 13 Jbeta primers, the PCR was carried out. Assay used: immunoSEQ multiplex PCR; TCRdb lists only in-frame clones, some missing. This table has under 200,000 clones, about 79% appearing once. The specimen sequenced was PBMCs. These receptors were taken from a woman aged 50 to 60 in good health and CMV-seronegative.

The chain is built from TRBV18 and TRBJ1-2, with D possibly matching TRBD1 (5 bases). Germline lookup yields CDR1 KGHSH and CDR2 LQKENI. The V gene lost 0 bases and the J gene lost 6 bases, with 14 bases spanning the gap. The CDR3 totals 15 residues. DNA for the CDR3: TGTGCCAGCTCACCACCTTCGGGAGGGGCGCATGGCTACACCTTC. Translated, it gives CASSPPSGGAHGYTF.

A single count supports this clone. This CDR3 is CASSIYRERTEAFF. The CDR3 DNA reads TGTGCCAGTAGTATTTACAGGGAGAGGACTGAAGCTTTCTTT. This sequence joins TRBV19 and TRBJ1-1; maybe TRBD1 (6 bases). The CDR3 consists of 14 residues. The V and J ends lost 3 bases and 5 bases respectively, with 13 bases between them. Germline V gene sequence: CDR1 LNHDA, CDR2 SQIVND (reference sequence).

The genes are TRBV28 and TRBJ1-2, with no clear D. Per germline, CDR1 MDHEN and CDR2 SYDVKM. Trimming stripped 4 bases from V and 5 bases from J, with 8 bases between. This CDR3 region has 12 residues. As DNA, the CDR3 is TGTGCCAGCAGTTCGGGAAATTATGGCTACACCTTC. Translated, it gives CASSSGNYGYTF.

This clone was counted a few times. The chain recombines TRBV7-2 with TRBJ2-7; 9 nucleotides agree with TRBD1. Trimming cost V 4 bases and J 5 bases; bases outside gene matches: 12. This CDR3 has 16 residues. Germline-derived CDR1 and CDR2 are SGHTA and FQGNSA. The DNA for the CDR3 is TGTGCCAGCAGCTCGTCCCCGGGACAGGGTAACCACGAGCAGTACTTC. Its translation: CASSSSPGQGNHEQYF.

The CDR3 DNA is TGTGCCAGCAGTTTGTCCTACGCCGGGAGCTCCTACAATGAGCAGTTCTTC. It specifies CASSLSYAGSSYNEQFF. The V call is TRBV27, the J call TRBJ2-1, with D tentatively TRBD2 (6 bases). This CDR3 is 17 amino acids long. Germline assignment: CDR1 MNHEY and CDR2 SMNVEV (reference sequence). Trimming left V 3 bases short and J 0 bases short, with 15 bases between.

V usage is TRBV6-5 and J usage is TRBJ2-7; perhaps TRBD1 as D (6 bases). Germline-derived CDR1 and CDR2 are MNHEY and SVGAGI. V lost 5 bases and J lost 2, with 13 bases in between. The CDR3 is 14 residues long. Here the CDR3 DNA reads TGTGCCAGCAGTGAAGACAGGATTACCTACGAGCAGTACTTC. It yields the protein CASSEDRITYEQYF.

This clone was seen a few times. The rearrangement uses TRBV11-3 and TRBJ2-1, with 12 bases fitting TRBD2. The CDR3 sequence is 16 residues long. With 1 base clipped from V and 6 bases from J, the junction kept 4 bases outside the gene matches. Per the germline V gene, CDR1 is SGHNT and CDR2 is YENEEA. CDR3 nucleotide sequence: TGTGCCAGCAGCTTAGGTGGGACTAGCGGGCCCAATGAGCAGTTCTTC. It encodes CASSLGGTSGPNEQFF. Full variable domain (rest looked up from reference TRBV11-3 and TRBJ2-1): EAGVVQSPRYKIIEKKQPVAFWCNPISGHNTLYWYLQNLGQGPELLIRYENEEAVDDSQLPKDRFSAERLKGVDSTLKIQPAELGDSAVYLCASSLGGTSGPNEQFFGPGTRLTVL.

The chain couples TRBV28 to TRBJ2-1, with 8 bases lining up with TRBD1. Looked up from germline, CDR1 is MDHEN and CDR2 is SYDVKM. This CDR3 spans 15 amino acids. V lost 2 bases to trimming and J lost 9 bases; unmatched junction nucleotides: 9. Written as DNA, the CDR3 is TGTGCCAGCAGTTTACCTCCTCCTGGACAGGGTGAGCAGTTCTTC. It translates to CASSLPPPGQGEQFF.

This clone was found a few times. This sequence joins TRBV12-5 and TRBJ1-4; D unresolved. The CDR3 has 17 residues. Trimming removed 5 bases at V and 0 bases at J, with 16 bases between. Germline V lookup: CDR1 LGHNT, CDR2 FRNRAP. CDR3: CASGTQPPGATNEKLFF. Here the CDR3 DNA reads TGTGCTAGTGGTACACAGCCCCCCGGGGCAACTAATGAAAAACTGTTTTTT.

V and J are TRBV15 and TRBJ2-2; D is unclear. V shed 5 bases and J shed 1 base, with 11 bases lying between them. This CDR3 has 15 residues. Germline CDR1 and CDR2: LNHNV and YYDKDF (reference sequence). The CDR3 DNA follows: TGTGCCACCAGCCTGGAACTACTGAACACCGGGGAGCTGTTTTTT. Translating it yields CATSLELLNTGELFF.

The genes are TRBV2 and TRBJ1-3; D gene uncertain. The CDR3 runs 13 residues. The V end lost 6 bases, the J end lost 6 bases, and 12 bases lay between the germline ends. CDR1 is SNHLY, CDR2 FYNNEI, per germline. For the CDR3, the DNA is TGTGCCAGCAGAGAGGAGGACGAAAACACCATATATTTT. As protein: CASREEDENTIYF.

On this clone itself: At one end, the junction sequence differs from germline, possibly due to a read error. Other nucleotide sequences from this sample produce the same CDR3. The rearrangement links TRBV7-2 to TRBJ1-6, with D unresolved. This CDR3 spans 16 amino acids. CDR1 and CDR2 from the germline V gene are SGHTA and FQGNSA. CDR3 sequence (DNA): TGTGCCAGCAGCCCCCGGAGGAGCTCCTATAATTCCCCCCTCCACTTT. Amino acids: CASSPRRSSYNSPLHF.